One sample yielded the 22 T cell receptor beta chains listed below, sequenced in a study of PD-1 blockade in classical Hodgkin lymphoma. TCRdb's copy holds only in-frame clones and misses some; the assay was immunoSEQ multiplex PCR. Altogether over 80,000 clones are present, 92% being singletons, with the ten largest covering 2.5% to 3%. Each patient's relapse followed autologous stem cell transplantation, and brentuximab vedotin exposure varied. The specimen was peripheral blood mononuclear cells (PBMCs), collected at baseline. The receptors derive from a human donor with classical Hodgkin lymphoma.

The V gene is TRBV5-8, the J gene TRBJ2-5, with a tentative D call TRBD2 (5 bases). V lost 4 bases and J 1 base, leaving 8 bases between the germline ends. This CDR3 is 13 amino acids long. Germline CDR1 reads SGHTS; CDR2 reads YDEGEE. CDR3 region: CASSRRVQETQYF. The DNA for the CDR3 is TGTGCCAGCAGCAGGCGGGTCCAAGAGACCCAGTACTTC.

This chain links TRBV7-9 with TRBJ2-2; D might be TRBD1 or TRBD2, each matching 5 bases. This CDR3 has 15 amino acids. Germline loops: CDR1 SEHNR, CDR2 FQNEAQ (reference sequence). Trimming took off 3 bases at V and 5 bases at J, with 13 bases between the two ends. The DNA for the CDR3 is TGTGCCAGCAGCTTTGAGGGGCGGATTACCGGGGAGCTGTTTTTT. It encodes CASSFEGRITGELFF.

The rearrangement uses TRBV28 and TRBJ2-5; D not resolved. V was cut by 8 bases and J by 5 bases, with 9 bases left in between. The germline CDR1 and CDR2 sequences are MDHEN and SYDVKM. The CDR3 is made up of 11 amino acids. CDR3 region: CASGDRETQYF. CDR3 bases: TGTGCCAGCGGCGACCGGGAGACCCAGTACTTC.

This chain joins TRBV6-5 and TRBJ1-1, with D perhaps TRBD1 (5 bases). This CDR3 region has 14 residues. Germline loops: CDR1 MNHEY, CDR2 SVGAGI. V dropped 0 bases and J dropped 3 bases, with 8 bases sitting between them. The CDR3 region has the DNA TGTGCCAGCAGTTACTCCAGGGTTGACACTGAAGCTTTCTTT. Translating gives CASSYSRVDTEAFF.

The genes are TRBV28 and TRBJ1-5, with 7 bases identical to TRBD1. V lost 8 bases to trimming and J lost 6 bases; unmatched junction nucleotides: 10. Germline loops: CDR1 MDHEN, CDR2 SYDVKM. The CDR3 has 14 amino acids. Here the CDR3 DNA reads TGTGCCAGCCGCCTGACAGGGAACGGTCAGCCCCAGCATTTT. Protein: CASRLTGNGQPQHF.

The chain has TRBV18 and TRBJ2-6; D may be TRBD2 (6 bases). CDR1 and CDR2 (germline): KGHSH, LQKENI. Trimming removed 2 bases from V and 2 bases from J, with 7 bases in between. The CDR3 runs to 15 residues. DNA for the CDR3: TGTGCCAGCTCACCAGGGGGGACTGGGGCCAACGTCCTGACTTTC. Its protein is CASSPGGTGANVLTF.

This clone occurred a few times. This sequence joins TRBV7-2 and TRBJ2-2; 8 bases align to TRBD1. The germline gives CDR1 SGHTA, CDR2 FQGNSA. The V gene end was trimmed by 2 bases and the J gene end by 2 bases; junction bases not matched to a gene: 13. The CDR3 spans 19 residues. CDR3 bases: TGTGCCAGCAGCTTATGGCGGGTCTGGGACAGGAGAAACACCGGGGAGCTGTTTTTT. Translated: CASSLWRVWDRRNTGELFF.

This chain uses TRBV27 with TRBJ2-2; weak D call: TRBD2 (5 bases). The CDR3 is 15 residues long. Germline V gives CDR1 MNHEY, CDR2 SMNVEV (reference sequence). Deletions cut 5 bases from V and 4 bases from J, with 14 bases between. The DNA for the CDR3 is TGTGCCAGCAGTACCCCGCTGGGGAGCACCGGGGAGCTGTTTTTT. Encoded protein: CASSTPLGSTGELFF.

J is TRBJ1-4 and V is TRBV2, with D perhaps TRBD1 (6 bases). This CDR3 has 14 residues. Trimming cost V 2 bases and J 8 bases, with 12 bases left between them. CDR1 is SNHLY and CDR2 is FYNNEI in the germline V gene. Here the CDR3 DNA reads TGTGCCAGCAGTGAAAGGGGGGTTCGGGAAAAACTGTTTTTT. Amino acids: CASSERGVREKLFF.

V gene TRBV2 combines with J gene TRBJ2-7, with 7 bases that match TRBD1. The CDR3 has 14 residues. Unmatched junction bases numbered 7, after V lost 4 bases and J lost 4 bases. Germline V gene sequence: CDR1 SNHLY, CDR2 FYNNEI. CDR3 protein: CASSAQGVGYEQYF. CDR3 DNA: TGTGCCAGCAGTGCCCAGGGGGTTGGGTACGAGCAGTACTTC.

The rearrangement joins TRBV19 to TRBJ2-7; 9 bases fit TRBD1. Germline V gives CDR1 LNHDA, CDR2 SQIVND (reference sequence). V shed 5 bases, J shed 2 bases, and the junction held 4 bases outside the gene matches. The CDR3 length is 14 residues. CDR3 nucleotides: TGTGCCAGTAGTGCCCGGGACAGGGCCTACGAGCAGTACTTC. This encodes CASSARDRAYEQYF.

The chain recombines TRBV6-1 with TRBJ2-7, with D tentatively TRBD2 (6 bases). Germline CDR1 reads MNHNS; CDR2 reads SASEGT. The CDR3 length is 13 residues. V lost 8 bases, J lost 1 base, and 12 bases lay in between. The CDR3 DNA follows: TGTGCCAGCGCGTACGGGAGTTCCTACGAGCAGTACTTC. Its translation is CASAYGSSYEQYF.

The chain employs TRBV5-1 and TRBJ1-5; no clear D gene. Germline CDR1 SGHRS, CDR2 YFSETQ. This CDR3 is 16 amino acids long. V was pared by 0 bases and J by 1 base, with 11 bases between. The chain's CDR3 is CASSLDGRSSNQPQHF. CDR3 bases: TGCGCCAGCAGCTTGGATGGTAGATCAAGCAATCAGCCCCAGCATTTT.

The chain links TRBV19 to TRBJ2-3, with unresolved D. V was shortened by 3 bases and J by 6 bases, with 7 bases between the two germline ends. Germline CDR1 LNHDA, CDR2 SQIVND (reference sequence). The CDR3 loop spans 12 amino acids. The CDR3 is CASSMGLDTQYF. The CDR3 bases are TGTGCCAGTAGTATGGGGTTGGATACGCAGTATTTT.

This clone appeared a single time. This sequence joins TRBV2 and TRBJ2-7, with 9 bases fitting TRBD1. V was pared by 8 bases and J by 0 bases, with 17 bases of the junction left unmatched. The CDR3 is 18 residues long. The V gene's germline CDR1 is SNHLY and CDR2 FYNNEI. The CDR3 coding sequence is TGTGCCAGCTTTGGGGCTAATCTAGGACAGGGGAGCTCCTACGAGCAGTACTTC. Translation gives CASFGANLGQGSSYEQYF. Full variable domain (remainder filled in from reference TRBV2 and TRBJ2-7): EPEVTQTPSHQVTQMGQEVILRCVPISNHLYFYWYRQILGQKVEFLVSFYNNEISEKSEIFDDQFSVERPDGSNFTLKIRSTKLEDSAMYFCASFGANLGQGSSYEQYFGPGTRLTVT.

This clone is a singleton in its sample. The chain combines TRBV28 with TRBJ2-7, with 10 bases identical to TRBD2. The germline V gene encodes CDR1 MDHEN and CDR2 SYDVKM. This CDR3 region has 17 residues. The V gene end was trimmed by 5 bases and the J gene end by 4 bases; junction bases not matched to a gene: 14. The CDR3 sequence: CASSSPGGHSGRYEQYF. The CDR3 DNA follows: TGTGCCAGCAGTAGTCCCGGCGGGCATAGCGGGAGGTACGAGCAGTACTTC.

The V gene is TRBV19, the J gene TRBJ1-5; 8 bases agree with TRBD1. V was pared by 3 bases and J by 1 base, with 8 bases of the junction left unmatched. Germline CDR1 reads LNHDA; CDR2 reads SQIVND (reference sequence). CDR3 length equals 17 residues. The CDR3 loop is CASSMLEDRVSNQPQHF. CDR3 coding DNA: TGTGCCAGTAGTATGCTCGAGGACAGGGTAAGCAATCAGCCCCAGCATTTT.

This chain links TRBV6-1 with TRBJ2-5, with no clear D. The V end was cut by 5 bases, the J end by 1 base, with 11 bases between. Germline CDR1 reads MNHNS; CDR2 reads SASEGT. The CDR3 totals 14 residues. CDR3 coding DNA: TGTGCCAGCAGTTGGTCCGGCCCCCAAGAGACCCAGTACTTC. Translating gives CASSWSGPQETQYF.

The V and J genes are TRBV28 and TRBJ2-5, with D possibly matching TRBD1 (6 bases). V was shortened by 7 bases and J by 7 bases, with 10 bases between the two germline ends. CDR1 is MDHEN, CDR2 SYDVKM, per germline. The CDR3 covers 11 residues. The CDR3 reads CASNIQGTQYF. Written as DNA, the CDR3 is TGTGCCAGCAATATACAGGGGACCCAGTACTTC.

This clone has just one count. The J gene is TRBJ1-6, the V gene TRBV30; TRBD1 aligns across 8 bases. There are 15 residues in the CDR3. After removal of 2 bases from V and 9 bases from J, the junction contained 9 bases not matched to a gene. Per the germline V gene, CDR1 is GTSNPN and CDR2 is SVGIG (reference sequence). This CDR3 is CAWSSWTGKSSPLHF. The CDR3 DNA follows: TGTGCCTGGAGTAGCTGGACAGGGAAGAGTTCACCCCTCCACTTT. Full variable domain (rest looked up from reference TRBV30 and TRBJ1-6): SQTIHQWPATLVQPVGSPLSLECTVEGTSNPNLYWYRQAAGRGLQLLFYSVGIGQISSEVPQNLSASRPQDRQFILSSKKLLLSDSGFYLCAWSSWTGKSSPLHFGNGTRLTVT.

CDR3: CASSSGQYYEQYF. The CDR3 bases are TGTGCCAGCAGCTCCGGACAGTACTACGAGCAGTACTTC. The chain recombines TRBV7-6 with TRBJ2-7; D might be TRBD1 (6 bases). From germline, CDR1 is SGHVS and CDR2 FNYEAQ. The CDR3 sequence is 13 residues long. V lost 4 bases to trimming and J lost 3 bases, with 10 bases between them.

J is TRBJ2-1 and V is TRBV27; D gene uncertain. Germline V CDR1 and CDR2: MNHEY, SMNVEV (reference sequence). V lost 8 bases and J lost 10, with 21 bases in between. The CDR3 is made up of 14 amino acids. DNA for the CDR3: TGTGCCAGCGGGTATCAGGCGAACTACATCGAGCAGTTCTTC. It is translated as CASGYQANYIEQFF.